The 29 T cell receptor beta chains below come from one sample, sequenced in a study of cytomegalovirus exposure and HLA in healthy donors. Primers included in the PCR were 60 Vbeta and 13 Jbeta primers. TCRdb's copy holds only in-frame clones and misses some; the assay was immunoSEQ multiplex PCR. The sample records some 180,000 clones, around 74% being singletons. The sequenced sample was PBMCs. These TCRs come from a male donor in good health and CMV-seronegative.

The chain joins TRBV7-9 to TRBJ1-3; D perhaps matches TRBD1 (6 bases). Trimming shortened V by 5 bases and J by 4 bases, and 15 bases separated the two germline ends. This CDR3 has 15 residues. Looked up from germline, CDR1 is SEHNR and CDR2 is FQNEAQ (reference sequence). In DNA form, the CDR3 reads TGTGCCAGCAGCCACAGGGCCGCACAGGGAAACACCATATATTTT. It yields the protein CASSHRAAQGNTIYF.

The chain has TRBV6-6 and TRBJ2-7, with TRBD2 identical over 9 bases. V lost 1 base, J lost 2 bases, and 3 bases stayed unmatched. Per germline, CDR1 MNHNY and CDR2 SVGAGI (reference sequence). The CDR3 contains 15 residues. The CDR3 loop is CASSYFSGGAYEQYF. CDR3 DNA: TGTGCCAGCAGTTACTTTAGCGGGGGAGCCTACGAGCAGTACTTC.

V and J are TRBV19 and TRBJ2-7; 8 bases line up with TRBD1. This CDR3 has 13 amino acids. Germline V gene sequence: CDR1 LNHDA, CDR2 SQIVND (reference sequence). Trimming cost V 6 bases and J 4 bases; bases outside gene matches: 5. The CDR3 DNA reads as TGTGCCAGTAGATCCGGGACAGGTTACGAGCAGTACTTC. Its translation: CASRSGTGYEQYF.

The rearrangement joins TRBV6-1 to TRBJ1-4, with TRBD1 matching over 8 bases. Germline trimming cut 10 bases from V and 7 bases from J; bases unmatched to any gene: 8. The CDR3 has 13 residues. The germline V gene encodes CDR1 MNHNS and CDR2 SASEGT. Written as DNA, the CDR3 is TGTGCCATTCTCGGACAGGGTCTTGAAAAACTGTTTTTT. It codes for CAILGQGLEKLFF.

The V gene is TRBV7-3, the J gene TRBJ2-7; 10 bases are a match to TRBD2. CDR1 and CDR2 (germline): SGHTA, FQGTGA. This CDR3 has 15 amino acids. V lost 0 bases to trimming and J lost 3 bases; unmatched junction nucleotides: 2. The CDR3 nucleotides read TGTGCCAGCAGCTTAACTAGCGGGGGGATCTACGAGCAGTACTTC. Residues: CASSLTSGGIYEQYF. Based on the CDR3 plus reference TRBV7-3 and TRBJ2-7, the full variable domain is GAGVSQTPSNKVTEKGKYVELRCDPISGHTALYWYRQSLGQGPEFLIYFQGTGAADDSGLPNDRFFAVRPEGSVSTLKIQRTERGDSAVYLCASSLTSGGIYEQYFGPGTRLTVT.

This rearrangement joins TRBV5-8 to TRBJ2-1; 7 bases fit TRBD2. Germline V gene sequence: CDR1 SGHTS, CDR2 YDEGEE. With V trimmed by 2 bases and J by 15 bases, 8 bases remained unmatched. The CDR3 contains 12 residues. This chain's CDR3 is CASSFLGGRGFF. The CDR3 DNA reads TGTGCCAGCAGCTTTCTAGGCGGGAGAGGGTTCTTC.

This sequence joins TRBV19 and TRBJ1-5, with D tentatively TRBD1 (5 bases). The V gene's germline CDR1 is LNHDA and CDR2 SQIVND (reference sequence). The CDR3 is made up of 16 amino acids. V was pared by 1 base and J by 5 bases, with 15 bases between. The chain's CDR3 is CASSIVNRPGHQPQHF. DNA of the CDR3: TGTGCCAGTAGTATAGTGAACAGGCCAGGGCATCAGCCCCAGCATTTT. The full variable domain, in which reference TRBV19 and TRBJ1-5 provide the parts outside the CDR3, is DGGITQSPKYLFRKEGQNVTLSCEQNLNHDAMYWYRQDPGQGLRLIYYSQIVNDFQKGDIAEGYSVSREKKESFPLTVTSAQKNPTAFYLCASSIVNRPGHQPQHFGDGTRLSIL.

V is TRBV27 and J is TRBJ1-5, with D possibly TRBD1 on 5 matching bases. The CDR3 has 14 amino acids. V shed 2 bases and J shed 9 bases, with 14 bases lying between them. The germline CDR1 and CDR2 sequences are MNHEY and SMNVEV (reference sequence). For the CDR3, the DNA is TGTGCCAGCAGTTTACGGGGGGTGAGTCGGCCCCAGCATTTT. This codes for CASSLRGVSRPQHF.

The V call is TRBV28, the J call TRBJ2-5, with 9 bases matching TRBD2. The CDR3 is 15 residues long. The V gene's germline CDR1 is MDHEN and CDR2 SYDVKM. V shed 4 bases, J shed 5 bases, and the junction held 8 bases outside the gene matches. As DNA, the CDR3 is TGTGCCAGCAGTTCCTCCGGGACTAGCATGGAGACCCAGTACTTC. Residues: CASSSSGTSMETQYF.

The chain carries TRBV28 and TRBJ2-3; 9 positions match TRBD1. After removal of 5 bases from V and 6 bases from J, the junction contained 12 bases not matched to a gene. Germline CDR1 MDHEN, CDR2 SYDVKM. This CDR3 contains 16 residues. The CDR3 bases are TGTGCCAGCAGTAAGACCGGACAGGGGCGACCGGATACGCAGTATTTT. Protein: CASSKTGQGRPDTQYF.

CDR3 in amino acids: CASSAGQPQHF. Written as DNA, the CDR3 is TGTGCCAGCAGCGCCGGTCAGCCCCAGCATTTT. This chain joins TRBV2 and TRBJ1-5; the D is unclear. V was clipped by 6 bases and J by 6 bases, with 6 bases between them. The CDR3 is 11 residues long. The germline V gene encodes CDR1 SNHLY and CDR2 FYNNEI.

V gene TRBV4-1 combines with J gene TRBJ2-7; TRBD2 matches at 10 bases. Trimming cost V 0 bases and J 3 bases; bases outside gene matches: 11. Germline V lookup: CDR1 MGHRA, CDR2 YSYEKL. This CDR3 comprises 18 residues. This chain's CDR3 is CASSQEVIAGGVNYEQYF. CDR3 in DNA: TGCGCCAGCAGCCAAGAGGTGATAGCGGGGGGAGTGAACTACGAGCAGTACTTC.

As for this clone: Other DNA variants within this sample encode the same CDR3. V is TRBV6-5 and J is TRBJ1-1, with D possibly TRBD1 on 6 matching bases. CDR1 is MNHEY and CDR2 is SVGAGI in the germline V gene. V lost 0 bases, J lost 1 base, and 12 bases lay in between. The CDR3 has 16 amino acids. The CDR3 DNA reads as TGTGCCAGCAGTTACTCGTATAACAGGGCGAACACTGAAGCTTTCTTT. Its protein is CASSYSYNRANTEAFF.

In nucleotides, the CDR3 is TGTGCCAGCAGCCCTCGGTGGGGAGAGGCCACCATATATTTT. It codes for CASSPRWGEATIYF. The rearrangement links TRBV9 to TRBJ1-3; no clear D. Germline V gene lookup returns CDR1 SGDLS and CDR2 YYNGEE. The CDR3 runs to 14 residues. V lost 4 bases and J 9 bases, leaving 17 bases between the germline ends.

This clone has just a few counts. The V call is TRBV11-2, the J call TRBJ1-5; D not resolved. This CDR3 contains 12 residues. With 4 bases removed from V and 8 bases from J, the gap between germline ends came to 9 bases. CDR1 and CDR2 (germline): SGHAT, FQNNGV. CDR3 coding DNA: TGTGCCAGCAGCTCGAGCAGGAAGCCCCAGCATTTT. Translating gives CASSSSRKPQHF.

The chain combines TRBV30 with TRBJ1-1; D is ambiguous. The CDR3 length is 13 residues. From germline, CDR1 is GTSNPN and CDR2 SVGIG (reference sequence). The germline V and J ends were trimmed by 2 bases and 0 bases, with 7 bases remaining between them. CDR3 loop: CAWSSQLNTEAFF. The CDR3 coding sequence is TGTGCCTGGAGTAGCCAATTGAACACTGAAGCTTTCTTT.

The chain links TRBV5-1 to TRBJ2-1; the match to TRBD2 covers 14 bases. The CDR3 runs 16 residues. After removal of 4 bases from V and 4 bases from J, the junction contained 4 bases not matched to a gene. Germline values: CDR1 SGHRS, CDR2 YFSETQ. CDR3 nucleotide sequence: TGCGCCAGCAGCGGGGGACTAGCGGGGGTATACAATGAGCAGTTCTTC. The encoded protein is CASSGGLAGVYNEQFF.

The CDR3 region is CASSFRGGLYEQYF. The CDR3, as DNA: TGTGCCAGCAGTTTCCGCGGAGGACTCTACGAGCAGTACTTC. The gene calls are TRBV27 and TRBJ2-7, with a weak D call TRBD2 (5 bases). CDR3 size: 14 residues. Trimming removed 3 bases at V and 3 bases at J, with 12 bases between. CDR1 MNHEY and CDR2 SMNVEV come from the germline V gene (reference sequence).

The chain joins TRBV28 to TRBJ2-3, with no clear D. Germline CDR1 and CDR2: MDHEN and SYDVKM. The CDR3 consists of 13 residues. The germline V and J ends were trimmed by 5 bases and 4 bases, with 10 bases remaining between them. The CDR3 reads CASSPHSADTQYF. CDR3 nucleotides: TGTGCCAGCAGTCCTCATTCGGCAGATACGCAGTATTTT.

The rearrangement uses TRBV6-6 and TRBJ1-2; a weak D match, TRBD1 (6 bases). Germline CDR1 MNHNY, CDR2 SVGAGI (reference sequence). CDR3 size: 12 residues. Trimming took 8 bases from V and 2 from J, leaving 9 bases between them. As DNA, the CDR3 is TGTGCCAGCCGACAGGCCAACTATGGCTACACCTTC. Translating it yields CASRQANYGYTF.

This clone was seen a few times. The CDR3 protein is CASRPILEGNTIYF. CDR3 coding DNA: TGTGCCAGCAGACCCATCTTGGAGGGAAACACCATATATTTT. The chain recombines TRBV6-6 with TRBJ1-3; no firm D call. The germline gives CDR1 MNHNY, CDR2 SVGAGI (reference sequence). V lost 6 bases and J lost 4, with 13 bases in between. The CDR3 runs 14 residues.

The chain combines TRBV6-6 with TRBJ1-5; weak D call: TRBD1 (5 bases). Trimming stripped 2 bases from V and 8 bases from J, with 13 bases between. CDR3 length equals 14 residues. Germline loops: CDR1 MNHNY, CDR2 SVGAGI (reference sequence). The CDR3 reads CASSYTDGGEPQHF. The CDR3 coding sequence is TGTGCCAGCAGTTACACTGACGGGGGGGAGCCCCAGCATTTT.

The V and J genes are TRBV4-1 and TRBJ1-6, with TRBD1 as a possible D gene (5 bases). Trimming shortened V by 3 bases and J by 9 bases, and 9 bases separated the two germline ends. The CDR3 is 13 amino acids. Germline V gene data show CDR1 as MGHRA and CDR2 as YSYEKL. CDR3 loop: CASSQGGFSPLHF. The CDR3 DNA reads TGCGCCAGCAGCCAGGGGGGGTTTTCACCCCTCCACTTT.

This clone was counted a few times. The chain joins TRBV11-2 to TRBJ2-3; 13 nucleotides align to TRBD2. The CDR3 is 18 residues long. From germline, CDR1 is SGHAT and CDR2 FQNNGV. Trimming took 5 bases from V and 2 from J; bases not matched to a gene: 10. DNA for the CDR3: TGTGCCAGCAGCCCGGTCGGCGGACTAGCGGGAGACACAGATACGCAGTATTTT. This sequence encodes CASSPVGGLAGDTDTQYF.

The chain has TRBV28 and TRBJ2-5, with 13 bases lining up with TRBD2. CDR3 length equals 16 residues. The ends lost 3 bases at V and 2 bases at J; junction bases unmatched: 3. CDR1 MDHEN and CDR2 SYDVKM come from the germline V gene. As DNA, the CDR3 is TGTGCCAGCAGTTTGGGACTAGCGGGGTTGCAAGAGACCCAGTACTTC. This translates into CASSLGLAGLQETQYF.

As regards this clone: This sample includes further DNA sequences coding for the same CDR3. The rearrangement joins TRBV29-1 to TRBJ2-1, with 8 bases identical to TRBD2. Germline-derived CDR1 and CDR2 are SQVTM and ANQGSEA. With 6 bases clipped from V and 3 bases from J, the junction kept 10 bases outside the gene matches. The CDR3 consists of 15 residues. Written as DNA, the CDR3 is TGCAGCGTCGTACGAAGCGGGGGACTCTACAATGAGCAGTTCTTC. Translation: CSVVRSGGLYNEQFF.

The chain recombines TRBV9 with TRBJ2-1; 11 positions agree with TRBD1. This CDR3 region has 15 residues. Per the germline V gene, CDR1 is SGDLS and CDR2 is YYNGEE. The V and J ends lost 0 bases and 7 bases, in that order; junction bases with no gene match: 3. CDR3 nucleotides: TGTGCCAGCAGCGTAGGAGGACAGGGGGCAAATGAGCAGTTCTTC. This translates into CASSVGGQGANEQFF.

This rearrangement joins TRBV6-1 to TRBJ2-3; maybe TRBD2 (6 bases). Germline values: CDR1 MNHNS, CDR2 SASEGT. The V and J ends lost 4 bases and 0 bases respectively, with 23 bases between them. The CDR3 is 19 amino acids. CDR3 amino acids: CASSVPLRRRGTSTDTQYF. The DNA of the CDR3 is TGTGCCAGCAGTGTACCACTCCGAAGGAGGGGAACTAGCACAGATACGCAGTATTTT.

J is TRBJ2-7 and V is TRBV28; 15 bases are a match to TRBD2. Per the germline V gene, CDR1 is MDHEN and CDR2 is SYDVKM. This CDR3 contains 18 residues. V lost 7 bases to trimming and J lost 0 bases; unmatched junction nucleotides: 10. The CDR3 nucleotides are TGTGCCAGCATCTCCGGGACTAGCGGGAGGAAGGGCTCCTACGAGCAGTACTTC. Translation: CASISGTSGRKGSYEQYF.